A selection of T cell receptor beta chains follows, all from one sample in a study of CD8 T cells in ankylosing spondylitis. Each CDR3 protein is one row after TCRdb ran MiXCR on the 5' RACE reads. The sample has 150,000 to 200,000 distinct CDR3 sequences; 11% are singletons. The sequenced sample consisted of blood, either unsorted or a sorted T cell fraction (not recorded which). Receptors were obtained from a male donor with ankylosing spondylitis or in good health (not recorded which). Each CDR3 is given with its conserved first and last residue. Fields, in order: CDR3 protein, CDR3 DNA, clone size, J gene, D gene, V gene. D genes are given only for firm matches. The size entry is marked missing in some rows and otherwise reads once, few, many or a size class.

CDR3 protein: CSVLTSGGANEQFF
CDR3 DNA: TGCAGCGTATTGACTAGCGGGGGGGCAAATGAGCAGTTCTTC
clone size: many
J gene: TRBJ2-1
D gene: TRBD2
V gene: TRBV29-1

CDR3 protein: CASSPASGSSSYNEQFF
CDR3 DNA: TGTGCCAGCAGTCCCGCTAGCGGGAGTTCATCCTACAATGAGCAGTTCTTC
clone size: many
J gene: TRBJ2-1
D gene: TRBD2
V gene: TRBV6-1

CDR3 protein: CAISAGDRDQPQHF
CDR3 DNA: TGTGCCATCAGTGCGGGTGACCGGGATCAGCCCCAGCATTTT
clone size: many
J gene: TRBJ1-5
D gene: NA
V gene: TRBV10-3

CDR3 protein: CASSLVGGTSGQVELFF
CDR3 DNA: TGTGCCAGCAGCTTAGTAGGCGGGACTAGCGGCCAAGTGGAGCTGTTTTTT
clone size: NA
J gene: TRBJ2-2
D gene: TRBD2
V gene: TRBV7-2

CDR3 protein: CAWSVHHYGYTF
CDR3 DNA: TGTGCCTGGAGTGTACACCACTATGGCTACACCTTC
clone size: few
J gene: TRBJ1-2
D gene: NA
V gene: TRBV30

CDR3 protein: CSASSQGGGINEQFF
CDR3 DNA: TGCAGTGCTAGTTCTCAGGGGGGAGGAATAAATGAGCAGTTCTTC
clone size: many
J gene: TRBJ2-1
D gene: NA
V gene: TRBV20-1

CDR3 protein: CSAPFPSNRAFLWGYTF
CDR3 DNA: TGCAGTGCTCCTTTCCCATCTAACAGGGCCTTCTTGTGGGGCTACACCTTC
clone size: NA
J gene: TRBJ1-2
D gene: NA
V gene: TRBV20-1

CDR3 protein: CSVEDRTGETDTQYF
CDR3 DNA: TGCAGCGTTGAAGATCGAACAGGGGAAACAGATACGCAGTATTTT
clone size: many
J gene: TRBJ2-3
D gene: TRBD1
V gene: TRBV29-1

CDR3 protein: CSVEGRANTEAFF
CDR3 DNA: TGCAGCGTTGAAGGTAGGGCTAACACTGAAGCTTTCTTT
clone size: many
J gene: TRBJ1-1
D gene: NA
V gene: TRBV29-1

CDR3 protein: CASSRTGGAMAGELFF
CDR3 DNA: TGTGCCAGCAGCCGGACAGGGGGCGCGATGGCCGGGGAGCTGTTTTTT
clone size: few
J gene: TRBJ2-2
D gene: TRBD1
V gene: TRBV7-6

CDR3 protein: CASSEISDNSPLHF
CDR3 DNA: TGTGCCAGCAGTGAAATTAGTGATAATTCACCCCTCCACTTT
clone size: few
J gene: TRBJ1-6
D gene: NA
V gene: TRBV2

CDR3 protein: CASSSLVDRVEQYF
CDR3 DNA: TGTGCCAGCAGTTCTTTGGTGGACAGGGTCGAGCAGTACTTC
clone size: few
J gene: TRBJ2-7
D gene: TRBD1
V gene: TRBV25-1

CDR3 protein: CASSLRPLAGGPSSYNEQFF
CDR3 DNA: TGCGCCAGCAGCTTGCGGCCCCTAGCGGGGGGACCTAGCTCCTACAATGAGCAGTTCTTC
clone size: many
J gene: TRBJ2-1
D gene: TRBD2
V gene: TRBV5-1

CDR3 protein: CASSSRGDGGEKLFF
CDR3 DNA: TGTGCCAGCAGCTCCCGGGGGGACGGCGGTGAAAAACTGTTTTTT
clone size: few
J gene: TRBJ1-4
D gene: NA
V gene: TRBV12-3/TRBV12-4

CDR3 protein: CASSVAGLAGGPGNEQFF
CDR3 DNA: TGTGCCAGCAGCGTAGCGGGACTAGCGGGGGGGCCAGGCAATGAGCAGTTCTTC
clone size: few
J gene: TRBJ2-1
D gene: TRBD2
V gene: TRBV9

CDR3 protein: CASSSRGYEKLFF
CDR3 DNA: TGTGCCAGCAGTTCGAGGGGGTATGAAAAACTGTTTTTT
clone size: many
J gene: TRBJ1-4
D gene: NA
V gene: TRBV27

CDR3 protein: CASSLDRVGTDTQYF
CDR3 DNA: TGTGCCAGCAGCCTCGACAGGGTCGGCACAGATACGCAGTATTTT
clone size: many
J gene: TRBJ2-3
D gene: TRBD1
V gene: TRBV6-2/TRBV6-3

CDR3 protein: CASSSGLWEASWSSYNEQFF
CDR3 DNA: TGCGCCAGCAGCTCCGGACTGTGGGAAGCTAGTTGGAGCTCCTACAATGAGCAGTTCTTC
clone size: many
J gene: TRBJ2-1
D gene: NA
V gene: TRBV5-1

CDR3 protein: CATSRPVGRQYF
CDR3 DNA: TGTGCCACCAGCAGACCAGTGGGCCGACAGTACTTC
clone size: few
J gene: TRBJ2-7
D gene: NA
V gene: TRBV15

CDR3 protein: CASSTSRTGELFF
CDR3 DNA: TGCGCCAGCAGTACTAGTCGGACCGGGGAGCTGTTTTTT
clone size: NA
J gene: TRBJ2-2
D gene: NA
V gene: TRBV5-1

CDR3 protein: CASSEWASYGYTF
CDR3 DNA: TGTGCCAGCAGTGAGTGGGCCTCCTATGGCTACACCTTC
clone size: NA
J gene: TRBJ1-2
D gene: NA
V gene: TRBV6-1

CDR3 protein: CASSQSIQGGEQYF
CDR3 DNA: TGTGCCAGCAGCCAATCGATTCAGGGGGGGGAGCAGTACTTC
clone size: many
J gene: TRBJ2-7
D gene: NA
V gene: TRBV16